This TCR beta chain was retrieved from a study of T cells after yellow fever vaccination. In the study overall: Fractions of limited cellularity were prepared by means of SMART-Seq v4 Ultra Low Input.

Study conclusions and caveats: Post-booster reappearance was seen for most primary-vaccination clones (nearly 97% CD4, roughly 91% CD8).

The V gene lost 2 bases and the J gene lost 7 bases, with 12 bases spanning the gap. CDR1 is SGHAT and CDR2 is FQNNGV in the germline V gene. This CDR3 is 14 amino acids long. This clonotype came up many times. The target antigen is unknown. TCRdb used MiXCR to reprocess the 5' RACE reads, holding one entry per CDR3 protein. Of 300,000 to 400,000 distinct CDR3 sequences listed, under 5% are singletons. The chain carries TRBV11-2 and TRBJ2-4, with D unclear. Here the sequenced sample was PBMCs, taken 5 days after the yellow fever booster vaccination. The clonotype comes from a man between 18 and 29 years old who received the YFV17D yellow fever vaccine. The CDR3 DNA sequence: TGTGCCAGCAGCTTAATGACCAGGCGGAACATTCAGTACTTC. It codes for CASSLMTRRNIQYF.